This passage covers 9 T cell receptor beta chains from one sample sequenced in a study of siplizumab effects on memory and regulatory T cells (dated by TCRdb to between 2018 and 2020). Libraries were built with the immunoSEQ multiplex PCR assay. The immuneACCESS repertoire file appears here via TCRdb, limited to in-frame rearrangements. These files lack a portion of the clones; in checked studies, under half of the deficit traces to unresolved V genes, and the cause of the others is not known. For this sample there are about 91,000 clones; 93% appear just once. 6.5% of the sample is taken by the ten largest. Sequencing was performed on CD8+ T cells sorted from blood. The receptors were gathered from a human donor in good health.

The J gene is TRBJ2-1, the V gene TRBV19; D ambiguous. In germline, CDR1 is LNHDA, CDR2 SQIVND (reference sequence). V was cut by 1 base and J by 6 bases, with 7 bases left in between. The CDR3 has 13 amino acids. The CDR3 region is CASSIGGLNEQFF. CDR3 coding DNA: TGTGCCAGTAGTATAGGAGGCCTCAATGAGCAGTTCTTC. Using reference TRBV19 and TRBJ2-1 for the parts outside the CDR3, the full variable domain is DGGITQSPKYLFRKEGQNVTLSCEQNLNHDAMYWYRQDPGQGLRLIYYSQIVNDFQKGDIAEGYSVSREKKESFPLTVTSAQKNPTAFYLCASSIGGLNEQFFGPGTRLTVL.

The chain has TRBV6-5 and TRBJ1-5; 8 positions agree with TRBD1. This CDR3 is built from 13 residues. After removal of 10 bases from V and 2 bases from J, the junction contained 4 bases not matched to a gene. Germline-derived CDR1 and CDR2 are MNHEY and SVGAGI. The CDR3 sequence: CAIAGGGNQPQHF. The CDR3 region has the DNA TGTGCCATCGCAGGGGGCGGCAATCAGCCCCAGCATTTT.

The chain recombines TRBV9 with TRBJ1-5; no clear D. The ends were cut back, 0 bases at V and 0 bases at J, with 7 bases in the middle. Germline values: CDR1 SGDLS, CDR2 YYNGEE. This CDR3 region has 15 residues. CDR3 protein: CASSVAGNSNQPQHF. Here the CDR3 DNA reads TGTGCCAGCAGCGTAGCTGGGAATAGCAATCAGCCCCAGCATTTT.

The rearrangement joins TRBV7-9 to TRBJ1-1, with a weak D call TRBD1 (6 bases). The ends were cut back, 6 bases at V and 1 base at J, with 9 bases in the middle. CDR1 SEHNR and CDR2 FQNEAQ come from the germline V gene (reference sequence). The CDR3 has 13 amino acids. The CDR3 sequence is CASSTGANTEAFF. The CDR3 region has the DNA TGTGCCAGCAGTACGGGGGCGAACACTGAAGCTTTCTTT.

The rearrangement links TRBV4-2 to TRBJ2-7; TRBD2 matches at 12 bases. The CDR3 covers 16 residues. Trimming removed 1 base from V and 4 bases from J; junction bases left unmatched: 5. Per the germline V gene, CDR1 is LGHNA and CDR2 is YNFKEQ. The CDR3 spells CASSQAGTSGFYEQYF. In nucleotides, the CDR3 is TGTGCCAGCAGCCAAGCCGGGACTAGCGGGTTTTACGAGCAGTACTTC.

In nucleotides, the CDR3 is TGTGCCAGCAGCCCCTCTGTGGCGGGGCAAGAGACCCAGTACTTC. Translating it yields CASSPSVAGQETQYF. J is TRBJ2-5 and V is TRBV6-5; maybe TRBD2 (6 bases). The CDR3 is 15 amino acids. Trimming stripped 6 bases from V and 2 bases from J, with 16 bases between. Germline CDR1 reads MNHEY; CDR2 reads SVGAGI.

The chain combines TRBV2 with TRBJ2-1, with no clear D. The CDR3 sequence is 13 residues long. V was shortened by 4 bases and J by 4 bases, with 8 bases between the two germline ends. CDR1 is SNHLY, CDR2 FYNNEI, per germline. The CDR3 DNA reads as TGTGCCAGCAGTGCCAGCCTGTACAATGAGCAGTTCTTC. It specifies CASSASLYNEQFF.

V is TRBV27 and J is TRBJ2-7; D is perhaps TRBD1 (5 bases). V was cut by 1 base and J by 2 bases, with 9 bases left in between. Germline CDR1 and CDR2: MNHEY and SMNVEV (reference sequence). This CDR3 has 14 amino acids. The CDR3 loop is CASSLWQGPYEQYF. CDR3 sequence (DNA): TGTGCCAGCAGTTTATGGCAGGGTCCCTACGAGCAGTACTTC.

This clone was seen a single time. This rearrangement joins TRBV5-5 to TRBJ2-6; D ambiguous. CDR3 size: 19 residues. V was clipped by 7 bases and J by 2 bases, with 25 bases between them. Looked up from germline, CDR1 is SGHKS and CDR2 is YYEKEE (reference sequence). The CDR3 DNA sequence: TGTGCCAGCTCGCTTGACCCCAAACAGATAAACCCTGGGGCCAACGTCCTGACTTTC. Translating it yields CASSLDPKQINPGANVLTF. The variable domain in full, completed from reference TRBV5-5 and TRBJ2-6, reads DAGVTQSPTHLIKTRGQQVTLRCSPISGHKSVSWYQQVLGQGPQFIFQYYEKEERGRGNFPDRFSARQFPNYSSELNVNALLLGDSALYLCASSLDPKQINPGANVLTFGAGSRLTVL.